The rows below give T cell receptor beta chains drawn from one sample of a study of blood T cell repertoires in COVID-19. The data were produced by immunoSEQ multiplex PCR, yet TCRdb's version contains in-frame clones alone and is incomplete. Of 200,000 to 250,000 clones listed, under 90% are singletons. Input material: PBMCs or T cells enriched from blood (not recorded which). The source is a woman aged 55-69 years who had recovered from COVID-19. CDR3s include the opening cysteine and the closing phenylalanine or tryptophan. The D gene is left open where the match is weak. Clone size is stated in some rows and not others, as once, few, many or a class when expanded.

TRBJ2-7 TRBV6-5 once . TGTGCCAGCAGTTACTCGTCGGGGTCCGTCTCCTACGAGCAGTACTTC CASSYSSGSVSYEQYF
TRBJ1-2 TRBV5-6 . TRBD1 TGTGCCAGCAGCCAGGGACAGGTCTATGGCTACACCTTC CASSQGQVYGYTF
TRBJ2-7 TRBV12-3/TRBV12-4 . . TGTGCCAGCAGTTCGTTCTACGAGCAGTACTTC CASSSFYEQYF
TRBJ1-4 TRBV25-1 . . TGTGCCAGCAGGGAAACAGGGATTAGCGAAAAACTGTTTTTT CASRETGISEKLFF
TRBJ2-7 TRBV19 . . TGTGCCAGTAGTAAGACAGCCAATTACGAGCAGTACTTC CASSKTANYEQYF
TRBJ1-1 TRBV21-1 . . TGTGCCAGCCCAAATTCTGAAGCTTTCTTT CASPNSEAFF
TRBJ2-2 TRBV7-6 . . TGTGCCAGCAGCTTAATGACAGGATCGAACACCGGGGAGCTGTTTTTT CASSLMTGSNTGELFF
TRBJ1-2 TRBV6-1 . . TGTGCCAGCAGTGAAGCCTCCGGGACTGCTAACTATGGCTACACCTTC CASSEASGTANYGYTF
TRBJ1-1 TRBV5-5 . TRBD1 TGTGCCAGCAGCTCGAACAGGGGGCCGGGCACTGAAGCTTTCTTT CASSSNRGPGTEAFF
TRBJ2-6 TRBV6-6 few TRBD1 TGTGCCAGCAGTCCTTATCCACCGGGACAGGGGGTCCGATCTGGGGCCAACGTCCTGACTTTC CASSPYPPGQGVRSGANVLTF
TRBJ2-2 TRBV6-1 . . TGTGCCAGCAGTGAAAGACCTACAGGGATTGCCGGGGAGCTGTTTTTT CASSERPTGIAGELFF
TRBJ2-5 TRBV16 few . TGTGCCAGCAGCCCGACCGGACAGCAAGAGACCCAGTACTTC CASSPTGQQETQYF
TRBJ1-6 TRBV3-1/TRBV3-2 . . TGTGCCAGCAGCCAAATTCCTTTAGTCGACAGTGGGAATTCACCCCTCCACTTT CASSQIPLVDSGNSPLHF
TRBJ1-1 TRBV11-3 . . TGTGCCAGCAGCTTCGAGAGCTACACTGAAGCTTTCTTT CASSFESYTEAFF
TRBJ2-1 TRBV11-1 many . TGTGCCAGCAGCCCCACCGGGAGCGGGTACAACAATGAGCAGTTCTTC CASSPTGSGYNNEQFF
TRBJ2-3 TRBV19 . TRBD2 TGTGCCAGTGCGGGGACTAGCGCAGATACGCAGTATTTT CASAGTSADTQYF
TRBJ1-1 TRBV6-5 . . TGTGCCAGCAGTTACTCCGCAGGGGAAACTGAAGCTTTCTTT CASSYSAGETEAFF
TRBJ1-4 TRBV5-4 . TRBD1 TGTGCCAGCAGCTTACAGGGGTATGGTGAAAAACTGTTTTTT CASSLQGYGEKLFF
TRBJ1-1 TRBV7-9 . TRBD1 TGTGCCAGCAGCTTAGGGTTTAGGACAGGGGCCGGCACTGAAGCTTTCTTT CASSLGFRTGAGTEAFF
TRBJ1-2 TRBV27 . TRBD1 TGTGCCAGCAGTTGGGCCGGTATTGGACAGGGGAAGAACTATGGCTACACCTTC CASSWAGIGQGKNYGYTF
TRBJ2-1 TRBV5-4 . TRBD2 TGTGCCAGCAGCCCGGGACTAGCGGGGGTTCGCTCCTACAATGAGCAGTTCTTC CASSPGLAGVRSYNEQFF
TRBJ1-3 TRBV6-1 . . TGTGCCAGCAGTGCCTCTCGGACCGGCGGCGGGGCTGGAAACACCATATATTTT CASSASRTGGGAGNTIYF
TRBJ2-5 TRBV4-1 many . TGCGCCAGCAGCCTTTATCCTCCGGGACAAACCCAAGAGACCCAGTACTTC CASSLYPPGQTQETQYF
TRBJ2-3 TRBV7-9 once TRBD1 TGTGCCAGCAGCTCAAACAGGGGGAATACGCAGTATTTT CASSSNRGNTQYF
TRBJ2-7 TRBV6-5 . TRBD1 TGTGCCAGCAGCGGAAGGGGACAGACATCCTACGAGCAGTACTTC CASSGRGQTSYEQYF
TRBJ2-7 TRBV19 . TRBD1 TGTGCCACTTCTGGGACAGGGGGCTACGAGCAGTACTTC CATSGTGGYEQYF
TRBJ2-2 TRBV11-3 . TRBD2 TGTGCCAGCAGCCCGACTAGCGGGGGGACCGGGGAGCTGTTTTTT CASSPTSGGTGELFF
TRBJ1-3 TRBV2 . TRBD1 TGTGCCAGCAGTGAATTGGACAGGCTCTCTGGAAACACCATATATTTT CASSELDRLSGNTIYF
TRBJ2-2 TRBV27 . . TGTGCCAGCAGTTACCAGACGGGTGGAACCGGGGAGCTGTTTTTT CASSYQTGGTGELFF
TRBJ2-2 TRBV4-3 few TRBD2 TGCGCCAGCAGCCCAGCGGGGGCGAACACCGGGGAGCTGTTTTTT CASSPAGANTGELFF
TRBJ1-2 TRBV3-1/TRBV3-2 . TRBD1 TGTGCCAGCAGCCAACCGACAGGGTATGGCTATGGCTACACCTTC CASSQPTGYGYGYTF
TRBJ2-7 TRBV6-5 . TRBD1 TGTGCCAGTAGATCGGGGACAGCCGATTCCTACGAGCAGTACTTC CASRSGTADSYEQYF
TRBJ1-1 TRBV19 few TRBD1 TGTGCCAGTAGTAGCGGGACAGCGAACACTGAAGCTTTCTTT CASSSGTANTEAFF